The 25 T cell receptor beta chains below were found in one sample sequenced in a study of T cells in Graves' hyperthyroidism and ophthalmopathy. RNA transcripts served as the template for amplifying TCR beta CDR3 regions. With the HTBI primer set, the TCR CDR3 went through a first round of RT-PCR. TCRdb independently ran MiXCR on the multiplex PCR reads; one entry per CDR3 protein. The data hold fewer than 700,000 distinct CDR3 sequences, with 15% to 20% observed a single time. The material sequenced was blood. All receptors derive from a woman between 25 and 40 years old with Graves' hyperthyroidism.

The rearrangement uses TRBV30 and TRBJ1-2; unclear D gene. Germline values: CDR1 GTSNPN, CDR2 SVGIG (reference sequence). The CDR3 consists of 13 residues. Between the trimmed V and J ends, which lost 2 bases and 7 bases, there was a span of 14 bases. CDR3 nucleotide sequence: TGTGCCTGGAGTCGCAAAATGTGGGGTGGCTACACCTTC. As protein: CAWSRKMWGGYTF.

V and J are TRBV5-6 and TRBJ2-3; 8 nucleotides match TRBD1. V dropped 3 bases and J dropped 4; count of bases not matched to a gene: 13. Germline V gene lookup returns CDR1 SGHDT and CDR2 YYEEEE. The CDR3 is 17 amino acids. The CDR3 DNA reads TGTGCCAGCAGCTCGCGTCGACAGGGGCGAGCGGCAGATACGCAGTATTTT. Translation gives CASSSRRQGRAADTQYF.

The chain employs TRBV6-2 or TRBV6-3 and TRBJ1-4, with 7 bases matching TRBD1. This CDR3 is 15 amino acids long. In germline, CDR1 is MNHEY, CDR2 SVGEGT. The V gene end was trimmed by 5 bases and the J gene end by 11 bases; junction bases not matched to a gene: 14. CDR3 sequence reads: CASSGLSGTAEKLFF. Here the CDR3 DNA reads TGTGCCAGCAGTGGACTCTCCGGGACAGCCGAGAAACTGTTTTTT.

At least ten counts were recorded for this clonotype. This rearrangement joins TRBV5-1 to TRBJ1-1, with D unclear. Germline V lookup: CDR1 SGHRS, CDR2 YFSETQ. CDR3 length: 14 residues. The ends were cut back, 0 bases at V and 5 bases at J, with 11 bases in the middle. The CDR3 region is CASSLVVGRTEAFF. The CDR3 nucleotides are TGCGCCAGCAGCTTGGTCGTGGGTCGAACTGAAGCTTTCTTT. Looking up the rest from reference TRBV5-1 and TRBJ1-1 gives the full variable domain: KAGVTQTPRYLIKTRGQQVTLSCSPISGHRSVSWYQQTPGQGLQFLFEYFSETQRNKGNFPGRFSGRQFSNSRSEMNVSTLELGDSALYLCASSLVVGRTEAFFGQGTRLTVV.

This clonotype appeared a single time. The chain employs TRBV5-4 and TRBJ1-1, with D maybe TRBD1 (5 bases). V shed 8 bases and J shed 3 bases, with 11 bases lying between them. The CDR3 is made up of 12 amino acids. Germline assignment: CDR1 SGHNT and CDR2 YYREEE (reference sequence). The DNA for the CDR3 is TGTGCCAGTTCGGGGCCCGACACTGAAGCTTTCTTT. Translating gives CASSGPDTEAFF.

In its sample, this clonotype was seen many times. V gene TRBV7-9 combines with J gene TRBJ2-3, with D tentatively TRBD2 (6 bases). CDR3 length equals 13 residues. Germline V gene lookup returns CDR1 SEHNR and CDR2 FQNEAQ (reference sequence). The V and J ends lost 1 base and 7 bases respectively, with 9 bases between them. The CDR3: CASSLGRTNTQYF. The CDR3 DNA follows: TGTGCCAGCAGCTTAGGTCGGACTAATACGCAGTATTTT.

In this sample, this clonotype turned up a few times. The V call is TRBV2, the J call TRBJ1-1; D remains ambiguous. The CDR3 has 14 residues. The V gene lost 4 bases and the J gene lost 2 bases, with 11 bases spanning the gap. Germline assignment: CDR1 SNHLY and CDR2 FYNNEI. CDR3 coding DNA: TGTGCCAGCAGTGGTCAGGTAATAAACACTGAAGCTTTCTTT. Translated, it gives CASSGQVINTEAFF.

CDR3 nucleotides: TGTGCCAGCAGTGAAACCTGGACACCCCGCGGGGCGGCCCAGTACTTC. It yields the protein CASSETWTPRGAAQYF. J is TRBJ2-5 and V is TRBV6-1; weak D call: TRBD2 (6 bases). Germline-derived CDR1 and CDR2 are MNHNS and SASEGT. CDR3 length equals 16 residues. The V end was cut by 2 bases, the J end by 9 bases, with 22 bases between.

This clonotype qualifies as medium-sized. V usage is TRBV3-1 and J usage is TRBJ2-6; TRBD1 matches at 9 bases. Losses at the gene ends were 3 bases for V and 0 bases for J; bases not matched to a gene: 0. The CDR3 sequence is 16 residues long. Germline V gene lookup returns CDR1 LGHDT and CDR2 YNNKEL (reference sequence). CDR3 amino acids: CASSQGQGSGANVLTF. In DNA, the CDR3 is TGTGCCAGCAGCCAGGGACAGGGCTCTGGGGCCAACGTCCTGACTTTC.

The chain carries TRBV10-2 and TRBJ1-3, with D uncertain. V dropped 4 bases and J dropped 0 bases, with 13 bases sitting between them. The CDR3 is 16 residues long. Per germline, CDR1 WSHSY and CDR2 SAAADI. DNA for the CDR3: TGCGCCAGCAGTGCCTCAAACTGGTACTCTGGAAACACCATATATTTT. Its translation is CASSASNWYSGNTIYF.

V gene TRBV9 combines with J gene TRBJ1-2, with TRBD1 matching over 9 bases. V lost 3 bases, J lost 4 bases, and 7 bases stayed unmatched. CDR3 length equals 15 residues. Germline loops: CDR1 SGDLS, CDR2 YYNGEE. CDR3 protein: CASSAITGGGYGYTF. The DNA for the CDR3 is TGTGCCAGCAGCGCTATCACAGGGGGCGGCTATGGCTACACCTTC. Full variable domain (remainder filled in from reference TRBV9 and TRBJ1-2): DSGVTQTPKHLITATGQRVTLRCSPRSGDLSVYWYQQSLDQGLQFLIQYYNGEERAKGNILERFSAQQFPDLHSELNLSSLELGDSALYFCASSAITGGGYGYTFGSGTRLTVV.

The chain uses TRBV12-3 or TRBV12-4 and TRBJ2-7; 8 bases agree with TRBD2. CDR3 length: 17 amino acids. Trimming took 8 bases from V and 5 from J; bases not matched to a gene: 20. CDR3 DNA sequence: TGTGCCAGCTCACCAAACGCCCGTAAGGCGGGAGGCGACGAGCAGTACTTC. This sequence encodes CASSPNARKAGGDEQYF.

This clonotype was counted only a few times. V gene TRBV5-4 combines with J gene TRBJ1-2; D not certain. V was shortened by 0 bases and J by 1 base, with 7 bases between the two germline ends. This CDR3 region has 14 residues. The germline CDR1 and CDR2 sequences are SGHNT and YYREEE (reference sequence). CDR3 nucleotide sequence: TGTGCCAGCAGCTTGGCCACGTATAACTATGGCTACACCTTC. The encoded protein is CASSLATYNYGYTF.

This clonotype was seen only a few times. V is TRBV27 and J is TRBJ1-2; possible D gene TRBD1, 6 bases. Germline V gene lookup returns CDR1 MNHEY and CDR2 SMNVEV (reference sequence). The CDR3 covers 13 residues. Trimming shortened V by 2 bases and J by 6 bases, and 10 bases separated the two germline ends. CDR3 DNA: TGTGCCAGCAGTTTAGGGGGCGCCGATGGCTACACCTTC. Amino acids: CASSLGGADGYTF.

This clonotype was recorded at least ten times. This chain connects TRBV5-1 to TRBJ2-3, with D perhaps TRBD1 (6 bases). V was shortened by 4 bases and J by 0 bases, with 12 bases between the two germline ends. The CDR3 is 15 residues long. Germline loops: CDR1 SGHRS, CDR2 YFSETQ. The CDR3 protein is CASSLQGPSTDTQYF. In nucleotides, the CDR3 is TGCGCCAGCAGCCTACAGGGTCCTAGCACAGATACGCAGTATTTT.

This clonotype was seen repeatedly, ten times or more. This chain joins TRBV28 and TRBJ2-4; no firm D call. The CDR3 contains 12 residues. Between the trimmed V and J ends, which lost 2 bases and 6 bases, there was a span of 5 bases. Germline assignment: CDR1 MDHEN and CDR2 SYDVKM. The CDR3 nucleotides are TGTGCCAGCAGTTTACCAGGAAACATTCAGTACTTC. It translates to CASSLPGNIQYF.

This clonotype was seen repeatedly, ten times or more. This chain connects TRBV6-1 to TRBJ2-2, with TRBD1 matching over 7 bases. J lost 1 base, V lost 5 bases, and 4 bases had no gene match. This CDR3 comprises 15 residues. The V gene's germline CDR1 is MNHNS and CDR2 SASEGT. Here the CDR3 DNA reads TGTGCCAGCAGTAAAGGGGACAGGAACACCGGGGAGCTGTTTTTT. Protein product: CASSKGDRNTGELFF.

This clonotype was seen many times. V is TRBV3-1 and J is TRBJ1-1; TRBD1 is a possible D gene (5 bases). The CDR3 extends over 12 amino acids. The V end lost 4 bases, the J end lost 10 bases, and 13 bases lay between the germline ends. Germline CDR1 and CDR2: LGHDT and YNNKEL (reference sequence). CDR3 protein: CASSPDRTGAFF. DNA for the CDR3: TGTGCCAGCAGCCCAGACAGAACGGGAGCTTTCTTT.

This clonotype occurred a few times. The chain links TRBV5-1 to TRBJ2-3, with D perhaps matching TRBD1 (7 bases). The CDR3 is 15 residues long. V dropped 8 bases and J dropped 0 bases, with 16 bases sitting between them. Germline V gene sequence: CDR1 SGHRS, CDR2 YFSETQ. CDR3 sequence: CASLIRGASTDTQYF. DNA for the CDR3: TGCGCCAGTTTAATCAGGGGGGCCAGCACAGATACGCAGTATTTT.

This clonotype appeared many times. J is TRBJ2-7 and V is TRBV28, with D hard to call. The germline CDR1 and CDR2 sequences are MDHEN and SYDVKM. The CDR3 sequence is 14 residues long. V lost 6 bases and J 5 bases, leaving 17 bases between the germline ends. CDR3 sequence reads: CASRDLFISDEQYF. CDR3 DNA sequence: TGTGCCAGCAGGGACCTATTTATTTCTGACGAGCAGTACTTC.

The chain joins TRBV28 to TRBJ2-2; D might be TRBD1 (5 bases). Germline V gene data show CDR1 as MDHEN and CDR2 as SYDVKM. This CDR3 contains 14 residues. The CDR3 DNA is TGTAGCCGGCGAGTGACAGTTAACACCGGGGAGCTGTTTTTT. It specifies CSRRVTVNTGELFF.

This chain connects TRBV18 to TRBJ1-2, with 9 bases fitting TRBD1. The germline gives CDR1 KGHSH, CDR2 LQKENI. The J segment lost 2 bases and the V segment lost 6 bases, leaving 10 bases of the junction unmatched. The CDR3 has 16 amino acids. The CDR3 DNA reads TGTGCCAGCTCGCCCGCCCTGACAGGGGGGAACTATGGCTACACCTTC. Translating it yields CASSPALTGGNYGYTF.

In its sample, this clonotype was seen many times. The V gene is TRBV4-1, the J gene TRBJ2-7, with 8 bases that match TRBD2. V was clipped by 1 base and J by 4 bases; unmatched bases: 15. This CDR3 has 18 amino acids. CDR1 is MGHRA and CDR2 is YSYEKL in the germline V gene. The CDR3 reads CASSQAERLAGGRYEQYF. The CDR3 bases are TGCGCCAGCAGCCAAGCCGAGAGGTTGGCGGGAGGACGGTACGAGCAGTACTTC.

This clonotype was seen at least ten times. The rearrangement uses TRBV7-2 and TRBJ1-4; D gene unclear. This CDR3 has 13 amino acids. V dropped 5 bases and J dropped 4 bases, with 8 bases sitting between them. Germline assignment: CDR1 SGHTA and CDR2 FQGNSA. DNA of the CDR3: TGTGCCAGCAGCCTGTCTGGTAATGAAAAACTGTTTTTT. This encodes CASSLSGNEKLFF.

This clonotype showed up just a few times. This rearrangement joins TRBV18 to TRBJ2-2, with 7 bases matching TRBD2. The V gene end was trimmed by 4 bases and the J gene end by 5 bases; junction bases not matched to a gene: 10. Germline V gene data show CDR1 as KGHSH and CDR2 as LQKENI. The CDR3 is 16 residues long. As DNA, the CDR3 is TGTGCCAGCTCACTGATGGCGGGAGTGAGAACCGGGGAGCTGTTTTTT. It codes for CASSLMAGVRTGELFF. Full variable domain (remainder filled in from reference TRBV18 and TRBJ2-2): NAGVMQNPRHLVRRRGQEARLRCSPMKGHSHVYWYRQLPEEGLKFMVYLQKENIIDESGMPKERFSAEFPKEGPSILRIQQVVRGDSAAYFCASSLMAGVRTGELFFGEGSRLTVL.